These 20 T cell receptor beta chains share one sample of origin, sequenced in a study of blood T cell repertoires in COVID-19. Profiling relied on immunoSEQ multiplex PCR, and the TCRdb table lists in-frame clones only, not all of them. Of around 250,000 clones detected, approximately 88% appear once; the ten largest clones hold about 1.2%. Sequencing was performed on PBMCs or T cells enriched from blood (not recorded which). The source is a woman aged 40 to 55 with acute COVID-19.

The CDR3 DNA reads as TGTGCCACCAGCAGAAACAGGGTTGAGACTGAAGCTTTCTTT. This translates into CATSRNRVETEAFF. This chain connects TRBV15 to TRBJ1-1; D possibly corresponds to TRBD1 (6 bases). The germline V gene encodes CDR1 LNHNV and CDR2 YYDKDF (reference sequence). This CDR3 has 14 residues. Trimming took off 2 bases at V and 5 bases at J, with 12 bases between the two ends.

The rearrangement links TRBV11-3 to TRBJ1-1, with D tentatively TRBD1 (6 bases). V lost 5 bases, J lost 1 base, and 8 bases lay in between. The CDR3 has 13 amino acids. Germline V gives CDR1 SGHNT, CDR2 YENEEA. The CDR3 loop is CASSRQENTEAFF. The CDR3 nucleotides read TGTGCCAGCAGCCGACAGGAGAACACTGAAGCTTTCTTT.

The chain combines TRBV5-5 with TRBJ1-5; D gene uncertain. The germline gives CDR1 SGHKS, CDR2 YYEKEE (reference sequence). The CDR3 has 15 residues. Trimming took off 3 bases at V and 0 bases at J, with 10 bases between the two ends. CDR3 in amino acids: CASSSYSYSNQPQHF. DNA for the CDR3: TGTGCCAGCAGCTCCTACAGCTATAGCAATCAGCCCCAGCATTTT.

CDR3 bases: TGTGCCAGCAGGGAGACAGGGGTGGATTCACCCCTCCACTTT. It is translated as CASRETGVDSPLHF. J is TRBJ1-6 and V is TRBV6-5, with 8 bases matching TRBD1. The germline V gene has CDR1 MNHEY and CDR2 SVGAGI. The CDR3 totals 14 residues. With 6 bases clipped from V and 8 bases from J, the junction kept 6 bases outside the gene matches.

The rearrangement joins TRBV4-1 to TRBJ1-6; TRBD1 is a possible D gene (5 bases). Trimming left V 0 bases short and J 6 bases short, with 9 bases between. The CDR3 has 15 residues. The germline gives CDR1 MGHRA, CDR2 YSYEKL. The CDR3 coding sequence is TGCGCCAGCAGCCAAGATGACAGACTTAATTCACCCCTCCACTTT. Protein sequence: CASSQDDRLNSPLHF.

The rearrangement joins TRBV18 to TRBJ1-1, with TRBD1 as a possible D gene (5 bases). The CDR3 is 13 amino acids. Germline V gene lookup returns CDR1 KGHSH and CDR2 LQKENI. Trimming stripped 3 bases from V and 8 bases from J, with 13 bases between. The CDR3 protein is CASSPPDTTEAFF. The CDR3 bases are TGTGCCAGCTCACCCCCGGACACTACAGAAGCTTTCTTT.

This chain connects TRBV6-5 to TRBJ1-2, with a weak D call TRBD1 (5 bases). The germline CDR1 and CDR2 sequences are MNHEY and SVGAGI. The CDR3 totals 12 residues. V was shortened by 10 bases and J by 3 bases, with 12 bases between the two germline ends. CDR3 in DNA: TGTGCCACGGGGGACGGATACTATGGCTACACCTTC. Translation gives CATGDGYYGYTF.

This clone came up a few times. This chain links TRBV11-3 with TRBJ2-1; 8 nucleotides match TRBD2. This CDR3 contains 15 residues. Per germline, CDR1 SGHNT and CDR2 YENEEA. Trimming removed 1 base from V and 3 bases from J; junction bases left unmatched: 2. Written as DNA, the CDR3 is TGTGCCAGCAGCTTAGGGGCGGGAGGCTACAATGAGCAGTTCTTC. It codes for CASSLGAGGYNEQFF.

The gene calls are TRBV6-2 or TRBV6-3 and TRBJ1-5; tentatively, D is TRBD1 (6 bases). This CDR3 is 13 amino acids long. Germline CDR1 MNHEY, CDR2 SVGEGT. Trimming left V 5 bases short and J 6 bases short, with 11 bases between. CDR3 amino acids: CASSTQGFQPQHF. The CDR3 nucleotides are TGTGCCAGCAGTACACAGGGTTTTCAGCCCCAGCATTTT.

This rearrangement joins TRBV3-1 (or the pseudogene TRBV3-2) to TRBJ2-2; 9 bases map to TRBD2. V shed 0 bases and J 7 bases; nucleotides not matched to a gene: 12. The CDR3 has 18 amino acids. The germline V gene encodes CDR1 LGHDT and CDR2 YNNKEL (reference sequence). CDR3 bases: TGTGCCAGCAGCCAAGATTTCGGATTAGCGGGAGTGGTCGGGGAGCTGTTTTTT. It is translated as CASSQDFGLAGVVGELFF.

This clone has just one count. A read error may account for a junction end that differs from germline. The J gene is TRBJ2-1, the V gene TRBV3-1 (or the pseudogene TRBV3-2), with 9 bases aligning to TRBD1. CDR3 length: 15 residues. The V gene's germline CDR1 is LGHDT and CDR2 YNNKEL (reference sequence). CDR3 coding DNA: TGTGCCAGCACCCAAAGGTCGGGACAGGGCATTGAGCAGTTCTTC. This gives the protein CASTQRSGQGIEQFF.

This clone showed up just a few times. The V gene is TRBV3-1 (or the pseudogene TRBV3-2), the J gene TRBJ1-3; 8 bases map to TRBD1. CDR1 is LGHDT, CDR2 YNNKEL, per germline (reference sequence). The length of the CDR3 is 15 residues. Trimming at V came to 6 bases and at J to 3 bases, leaving 7 bases not matched to a gene. CDR3 DNA sequence: TGTGCCAGCAGTCCAGAGGGACAGGATGGAAACACCATATATTTT. The encoded protein is CASSPEGQDGNTIYF.

The chain recombines TRBV28 with TRBJ2-6; D ambiguous. V was clipped by 4 bases and J by 0 bases, with 4 bases between them. Germline CDR1 is MDHEN and CDR2 is SYDVKM. The CDR3 length is 14 residues. In DNA, the CDR3 is TGTGCCAGCAGTTCCTTCTCTGGGGCCAACGTCCTGACTTTC. It translates to CASSSFSGANVLTF. The entire variable domain, with the rest obtained from reference TRBV28 and TRBJ2-6, is as follows: DVKVTQSSRYLVKRTGEKVFLECVQDMDHENMFWYRQDPGLGLRLIYFSYDVKMKEKGDIPEGYSVSREKKERFSLILESASTNQTSMYLCASSSFSGANVLTFGAGSRLTVL.

This clone has just a few counts. The V call is TRBV10-3, the J call TRBJ2-7; D is uncertain. Germline V gives CDR1 ENHRY, CDR2 SYGVKD. The ends were cut back, 10 bases at V and 4 bases at J, with 17 bases in the middle. The CDR3 is 13 residues long. The CDR3 nucleotides read TGTGCCACCTACGAGGCGTTGGGTTACGAGCAGTACTTC. Its translation is CATYEALGYEQYF.

The chain uses TRBV6-1 and TRBJ2-7; D unclear. Trimming took 1 base from V and 6 from J, leaving 13 bases between them. Germline CDR1 MNHNS, CDR2 SASEGT. The CDR3 contains 14 residues. The CDR3 is CASSEDGTYGEQYF. The CDR3 DNA reads TGTGCCAGCAGTGAAGACGGTACGTATGGCGAGCAGTACTTC.

The genes are TRBV5-1 and TRBJ1-1; D is possibly TRBD1 (6 bases). This CDR3 has 14 amino acids. Germline V gene data show CDR1 as SGHRS and CDR2 as YFSETQ. V shed 4 bases and J shed 0 bases, with 10 bases lying between them. The CDR3 is CASSGGQMNTEAFF. For the CDR3, the DNA is TGCGCCAGCAGCGGGGGACAAATGAACACTGAAGCTTTCTTT. Drawing the rest from reference TRBV5-1 and TRBJ1-1, the complete variable domain is KAGVTQTPRYLIKTRGQQVTLSCSPISGHRSVSWYQQTPGQGLQFLFEYFSETQRNKGNFPGRFSGRQFSNSRSEMNVSTLELGDSALYLCASSGGQMNTEAFFGQGTRLTVV.

The chain has TRBV7-6 and TRBJ1-3; TRBD1 agrees at 7 bases. This CDR3 has 14 residues. The germline CDR1 and CDR2 sequences are SGHVS and FNYEAQ. The ends lost 5 bases at V and 3 bases at J; junction bases unmatched: 4. For the CDR3, the DNA is TGTGCCAGCAGCCCAGACAGGGATGGAAACACCATATATTTT. As protein: CASSPDRDGNTIYF.

The DNA of the CDR3 is TGTGCCAGCTCACCGGGGGGGGCCGGTTACGAGCAGTACGTC. Its protein is CASSPGGAGYEQYV. This chain uses TRBV18 with TRBJ2-7; D is possibly TRBD2 (7 bases). Germline-derived CDR1 and CDR2 are KGHSH and LQKENI. Between the trimmed V and J ends, which lost 3 bases and 4 bases, there was a span of 13 bases. This CDR3 comprises 14 residues.

The rearrangement joins TRBV10-3 to TRBJ1-2; TRBD1 matches at 7 bases. V was clipped by 0 bases and J by 8 bases; unmatched bases: 6. The CDR3 has 14 residues. Per germline, CDR1 ENHRY and CDR2 SYGVKD. The CDR3 sequence: CAISESPPRGGYTF. The DNA of the CDR3 is TGTGCCATCAGTGAGTCCCCCCCCAGGGGGGGCTACACCTTC.

The J gene is TRBJ1-3, the V gene TRBV10-3, with 8 bases identical to TRBD1. This CDR3 contains 15 residues. From germline, CDR1 is ENHRY and CDR2 SYGVKD. Germline trimming cut 6 bases from V and 1 base from J; bases unmatched to any gene: 5. CDR3 nucleotides: TGTGCCATCAGCGACAGGGGTGCATCTGGAAACACCATATATTTT. This encodes CAISDRGASGNTIYF.